The clone carrying this T cell receptor (beta chain) was observed a few times. Its matching antigen is unknown. Researchers built TCR beta libraries using quantitative 5'-RACE with molecular barcodes. Each CDR3 protein is one row after TCRdb ran MiXCR on the 5' RACE reads. The sample yields under 400,000 distinct CDR3 sequences, 9.5% to 13% seen once. The entry originates in a study of CD8 T cells in ankylosing spondylitis. General study findings and limits: Clones linked to disease were reported to show significant enrichment in matched ankylosing spondylitis synovial fluid. Earlier literature documents some of the motif variants in reactive arthritis synovial fluid and blood.

The material sequenced was blood, either unsorted or a sorted T cell fraction (not recorded which). The TCR was taken from a female donor with ankylosing spondylitis or in good health (not recorded which).

The CDR3 is CASSQDSSTLHF. The CDR3 nucleotides read TGTGCCAGCAGCCAAGATTCCTCAACCCTCCACTTT. This rearrangement joins TRBV3-1 to TRBJ1-6; no definite D call. The CDR3 totals 12 residues. Germline-derived CDR1 and CDR2 are LGHDT and YNNKEL (reference sequence). Trimming stripped 0 bases from V and 14 bases from J, with 8 bases between.